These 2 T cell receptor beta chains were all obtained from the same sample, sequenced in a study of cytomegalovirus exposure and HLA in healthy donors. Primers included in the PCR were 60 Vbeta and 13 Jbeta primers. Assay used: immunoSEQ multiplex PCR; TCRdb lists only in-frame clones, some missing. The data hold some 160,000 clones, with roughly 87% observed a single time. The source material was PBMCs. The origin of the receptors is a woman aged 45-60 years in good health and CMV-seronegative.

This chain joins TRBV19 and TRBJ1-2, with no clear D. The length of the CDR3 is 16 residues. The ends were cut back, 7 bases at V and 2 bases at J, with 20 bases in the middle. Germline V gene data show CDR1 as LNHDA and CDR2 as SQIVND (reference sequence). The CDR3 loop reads CASKWTEAILNYGYTF. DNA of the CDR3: TGTGCCAGTAAATGGACGGAGGCCATACTAAACTATGGCTACACCTTC. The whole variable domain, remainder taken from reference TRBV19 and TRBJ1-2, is DGGITQSPKYLFRKEGQNVTLSCEQNLNHDAMYWYRQDPGQGLRLIYYSQIVNDFQKGDIAEGYSVSREKKESFPLTVTSAQKNPTAFYLCASKWTEAILNYGYTFGSGTRLTVV.

CDR3 nucleotide sequence: TGTGCCAGCAGCTTGGGACAGAATAACTATGGCTACACCTTC. Residues: CASSLGQNNYGYTF. The chain has TRBV7-9 and TRBJ1-2; TRBD1 matches 7 bases. Trimming removed 3 bases from V and 1 base from J; junction bases left unmatched: 2. The CDR3 runs to 14 residues. Germline assignment: CDR1 SEHNR and CDR2 FQNEAQ (reference sequence).